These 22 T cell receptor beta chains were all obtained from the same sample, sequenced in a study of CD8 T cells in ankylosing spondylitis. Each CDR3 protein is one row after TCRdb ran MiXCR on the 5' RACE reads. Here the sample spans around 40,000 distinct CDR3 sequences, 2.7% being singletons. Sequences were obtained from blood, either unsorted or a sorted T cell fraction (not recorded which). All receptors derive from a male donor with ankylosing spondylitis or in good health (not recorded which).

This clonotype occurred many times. The CDR3 region is CASSFLSLDEAFF. In nucleotides, the CDR3 is TGTGCCAGCAGCTTTCTGAGTCTTGATGAAGCTTTCTTT. The chain recombines TRBV9 with TRBJ1-1; no clear D. V was shortened by 4 bases and J by 7 bases, with 14 bases between the two germline ends. Germline values: CDR1 SGDLS, CDR2 YYNGEE. CDR3 length: 13 amino acids.

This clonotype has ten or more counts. CDR3 sequence (DNA): TGTGCCAGCAGCGAGGGGGTCTCCAATGAGCAGTTCTTC. Its translation is CASSEGVSNEQFF. The chain couples TRBV9 to TRBJ2-1; possible D gene TRBD1, 6 bases. Germline V CDR1 and CDR2: SGDLS, YYNGEE. With 3 bases removed from V and 6 bases from J, the gap between germline ends came to 10 bases. There are 13 residues in the CDR3. Combining the CDR3 with reference TRBV9 and TRBJ2-1 gives the whole variable domain DSGVTQTPKHLITATGQRVTLRCSPRSGDLSVYWYQQSLDQGLQFLIQYYNGEERAKGNILERFSAQQFPDLHSELNLSSLELGDSALYFCASSEGVSNEQFFGPGTRLTVL.

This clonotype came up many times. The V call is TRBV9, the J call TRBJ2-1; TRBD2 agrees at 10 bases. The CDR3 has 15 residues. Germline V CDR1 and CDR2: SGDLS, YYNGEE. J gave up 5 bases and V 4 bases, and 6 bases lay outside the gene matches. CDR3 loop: CASSITGTSDNEQFF. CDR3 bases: TGTGCCAGCAGCATTACCGGGACTAGCGACAATGAGCAGTTCTTC. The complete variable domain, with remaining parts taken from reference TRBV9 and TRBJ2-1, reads DSGVTQTPKHLITATGQRVTLRCSPRSGDLSVYWYQQSLDQGLQFLIQYYNGEERAKGNILERFSAQQFPDLHSELNLSSLELGDSALYFCASSITGTSDNEQFFGPGTRLTVL.

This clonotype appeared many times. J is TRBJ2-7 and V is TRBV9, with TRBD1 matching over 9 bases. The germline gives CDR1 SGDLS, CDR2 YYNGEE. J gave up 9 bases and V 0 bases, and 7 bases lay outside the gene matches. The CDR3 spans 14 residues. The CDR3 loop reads CASSVEQGQGRQYF. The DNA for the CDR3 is TGTGCCAGCAGCGTAGAGCAGGGACAGGGAAGGCAGTACTTC.

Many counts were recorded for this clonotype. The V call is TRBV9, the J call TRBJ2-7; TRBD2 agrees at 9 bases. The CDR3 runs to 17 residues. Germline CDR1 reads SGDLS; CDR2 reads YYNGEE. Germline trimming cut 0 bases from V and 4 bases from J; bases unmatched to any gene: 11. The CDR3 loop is CASSVGRGLAGAYEQYF. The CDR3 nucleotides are TGTGCCAGCAGCGTAGGGAGGGGTTTAGCGGGAGCATACGAGCAGTACTTC.

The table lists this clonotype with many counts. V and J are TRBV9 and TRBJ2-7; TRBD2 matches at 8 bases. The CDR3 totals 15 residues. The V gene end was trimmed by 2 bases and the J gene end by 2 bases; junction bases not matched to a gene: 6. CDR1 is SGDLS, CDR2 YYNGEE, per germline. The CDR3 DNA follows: TGTGCCAGCAGCGTCGGGGGGGGAGGGACCTACGAGCAGTACTTC. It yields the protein CASSVGGGGTYEQYF.

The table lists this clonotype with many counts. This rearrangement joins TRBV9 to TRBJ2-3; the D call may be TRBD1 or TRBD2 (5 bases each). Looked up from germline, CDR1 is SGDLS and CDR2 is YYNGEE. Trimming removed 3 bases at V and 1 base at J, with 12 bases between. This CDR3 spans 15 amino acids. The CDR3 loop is CASSATGTRTDTQYF. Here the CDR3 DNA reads TGTGCCAGCAGCGCTACCGGGACCCGCACAGATACGCAGTATTTT.

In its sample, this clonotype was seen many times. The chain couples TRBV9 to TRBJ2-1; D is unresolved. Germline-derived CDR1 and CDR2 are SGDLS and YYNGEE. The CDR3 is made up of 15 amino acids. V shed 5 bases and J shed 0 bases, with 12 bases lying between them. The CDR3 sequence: CASRASGSSYNEQFF. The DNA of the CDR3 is TGTGCCAGCAGGGCCTCCGGAAGCTCCTACAATGAGCAGTTCTTC. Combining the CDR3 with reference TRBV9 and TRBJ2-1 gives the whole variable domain DSGVTQTPKHLITATGQRVTLRCSPRSGDLSVYWYQQSLDQGLQFLIQYYNGEERAKGNILERFSAQQFPDLHSELNLSSLELGDSALYFCASRASGSSYNEQFFGPGTRLTVL.

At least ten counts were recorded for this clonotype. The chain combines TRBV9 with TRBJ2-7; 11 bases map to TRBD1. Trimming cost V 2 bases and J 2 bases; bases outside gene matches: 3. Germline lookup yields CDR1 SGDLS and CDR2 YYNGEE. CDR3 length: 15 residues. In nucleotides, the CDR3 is TGTGCCAGCAGCGTCGGACAGGGGGCCGCCTACGAGCAGTACTTC. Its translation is CASSVGQGAAYEQYF. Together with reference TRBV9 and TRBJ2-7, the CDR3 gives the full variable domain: DSGVTQTPKHLITATGQRVTLRCSPRSGDLSVYWYQQSLDQGLQFLIQYYNGEERAKGNILERFSAQQFPDLHSELNLSSLELGDSALYFCASSVGQGAAYEQYFGPGTRLTVT.

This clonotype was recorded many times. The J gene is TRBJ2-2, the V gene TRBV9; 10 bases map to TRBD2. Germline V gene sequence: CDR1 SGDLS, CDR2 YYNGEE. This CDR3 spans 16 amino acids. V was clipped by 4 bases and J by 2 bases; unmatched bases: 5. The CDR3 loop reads CASSPRTSGNTGELFF. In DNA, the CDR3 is TGTGCCAGCAGCCCCCGGACTAGCGGTAACACCGGGGAGCTGTTTTTT.

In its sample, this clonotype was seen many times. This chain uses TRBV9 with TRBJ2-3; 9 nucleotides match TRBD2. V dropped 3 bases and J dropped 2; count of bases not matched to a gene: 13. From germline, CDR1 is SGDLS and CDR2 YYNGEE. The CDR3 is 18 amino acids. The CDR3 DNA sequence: TGTGCCAGCAGCGAGAGGGGAGGGGTAGCGGGAGCCACAGATACGCAGTATTTT. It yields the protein CASSERGGVAGATDTQYF. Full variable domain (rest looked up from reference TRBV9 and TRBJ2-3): DSGVTQTPKHLITATGQRVTLRCSPRSGDLSVYWYQQSLDQGLQFLIQYYNGEERAKGNILERFSAQQFPDLHSELNLSSLELGDSALYFCASSERGGVAGATDTQYFGPGTRLTVL.

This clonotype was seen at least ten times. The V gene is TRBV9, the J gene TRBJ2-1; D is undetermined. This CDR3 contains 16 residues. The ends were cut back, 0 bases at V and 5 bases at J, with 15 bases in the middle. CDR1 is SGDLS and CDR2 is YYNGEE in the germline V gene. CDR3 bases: TGTGCCAGCAGCGTAGGGCACACGCCCCTGGACAATGAGCAGTTCTTC. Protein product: CASSVGHTPLDNEQFF.

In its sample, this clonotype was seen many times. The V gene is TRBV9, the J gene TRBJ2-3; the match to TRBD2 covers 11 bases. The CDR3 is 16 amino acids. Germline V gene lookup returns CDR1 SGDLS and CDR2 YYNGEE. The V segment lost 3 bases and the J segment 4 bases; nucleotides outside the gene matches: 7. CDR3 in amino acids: CASSEELAGGADTQYF. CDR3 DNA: TGTGCCAGCAGCGAGGAGCTAGCGGGAGGTGCAGATACGCAGTATTTT.

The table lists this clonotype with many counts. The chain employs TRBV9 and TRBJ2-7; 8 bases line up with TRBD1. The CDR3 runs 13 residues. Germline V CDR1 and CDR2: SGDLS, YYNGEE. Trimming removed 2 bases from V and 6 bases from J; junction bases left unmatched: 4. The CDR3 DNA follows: TGTGCCAGCAGCGTCCGACAGGGGCGCGAGCAGTACTTC. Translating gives CASSVRQGREQYF. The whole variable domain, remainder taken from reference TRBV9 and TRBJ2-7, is DSGVTQTPKHLITATGQRVTLRCSPRSGDLSVYWYQQSLDQGLQFLIQYYNGEERAKGNILERFSAQQFPDLHSELNLSSLELGDSALYFCASSVRQGREQYFGPGTRLTVT.

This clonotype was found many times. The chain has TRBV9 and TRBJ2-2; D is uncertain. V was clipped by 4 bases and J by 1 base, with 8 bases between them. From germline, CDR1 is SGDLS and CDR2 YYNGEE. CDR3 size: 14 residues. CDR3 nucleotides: TGTGCCAGCAGCCCACAACAGAACACCGGGGAGCTGTTTTTT. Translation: CASSPQQNTGELFF.

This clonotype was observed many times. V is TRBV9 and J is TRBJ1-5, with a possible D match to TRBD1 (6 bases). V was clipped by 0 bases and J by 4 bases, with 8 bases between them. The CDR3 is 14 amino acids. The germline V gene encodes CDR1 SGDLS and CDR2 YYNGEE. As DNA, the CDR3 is TGTGCCAGCAGCGTAGGGCAGGGGAATCAGCCCCAGCATTTT. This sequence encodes CASSVGQGNQPQHF.

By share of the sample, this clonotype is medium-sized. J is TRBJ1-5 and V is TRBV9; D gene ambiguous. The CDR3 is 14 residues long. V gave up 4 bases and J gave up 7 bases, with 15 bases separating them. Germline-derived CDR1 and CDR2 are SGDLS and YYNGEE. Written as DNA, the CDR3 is TGTGCCAGCAGCCCCGACCGTGGCGGCCAGCCCCAGCATTTT. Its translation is CASSPDRGGQPQHF.

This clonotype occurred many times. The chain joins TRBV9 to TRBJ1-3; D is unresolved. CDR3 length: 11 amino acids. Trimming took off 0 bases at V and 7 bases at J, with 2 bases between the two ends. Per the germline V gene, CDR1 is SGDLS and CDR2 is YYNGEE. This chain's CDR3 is CASSVENTIYF. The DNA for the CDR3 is TGTGCCAGCAGCGTAGAGAACACCATATATTTT.

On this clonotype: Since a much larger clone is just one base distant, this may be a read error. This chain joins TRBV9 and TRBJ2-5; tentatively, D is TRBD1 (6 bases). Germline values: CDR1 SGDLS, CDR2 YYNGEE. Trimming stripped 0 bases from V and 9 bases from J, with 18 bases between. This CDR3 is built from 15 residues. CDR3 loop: CASSVGFGGPESQYF. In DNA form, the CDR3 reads TGTGCCAGCAGCGTAGGGTTTGGGGGCCCCGAGTCCCAGTACTTC.

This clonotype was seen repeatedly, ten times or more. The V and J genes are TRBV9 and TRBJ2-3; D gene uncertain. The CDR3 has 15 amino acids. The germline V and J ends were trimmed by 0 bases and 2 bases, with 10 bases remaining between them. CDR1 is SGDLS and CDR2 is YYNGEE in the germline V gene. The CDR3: CASSVELADTDTQYF. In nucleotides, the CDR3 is TGTGCCAGCAGCGTAGAGTTGGCCGACACAGATACGCAGTATTTT.

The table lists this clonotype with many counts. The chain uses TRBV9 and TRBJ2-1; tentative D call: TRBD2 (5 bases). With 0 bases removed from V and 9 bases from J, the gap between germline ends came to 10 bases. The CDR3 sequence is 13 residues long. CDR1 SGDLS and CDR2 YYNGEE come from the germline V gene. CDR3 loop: CASSVVGGGEQFF. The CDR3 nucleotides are TGTGCCAGCAGCGTAGTGGGCGGAGGTGAGCAGTTCTTC.

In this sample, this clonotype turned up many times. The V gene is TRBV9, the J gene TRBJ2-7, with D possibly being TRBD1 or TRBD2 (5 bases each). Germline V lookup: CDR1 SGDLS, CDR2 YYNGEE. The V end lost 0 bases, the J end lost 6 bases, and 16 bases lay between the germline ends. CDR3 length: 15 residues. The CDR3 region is CASSVGGTARSEQYF. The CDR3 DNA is TGTGCCAGCAGCGTAGGTGGGACCGCCCGTTCCGAGCAGTACTTC.